These T cell receptor beta chains were read from a single sample in a study of post-analysis software for immune sequencing data. TCRdb independently ran MiXCR on the PCR reads; one entry per CDR3 protein. There are 350,000 to 500,000 distinct CDR3 sequences in the sample; about 39% occur only once, and less than 10% lies in the top ten. The sample taken for sequencing was blood. These TCRs come from a girl between 2 and 10 years old with multiple sclerosis. CDR3s include the opening cysteine and the closing phenylalanine or tryptophan. The D gene is left open where the match is weak. For some rows the clone size is stated as once, few or many, or as a class when expanded; others skip it.

TRBV20-1	TRBD2	TRBJ2-3	few	TGCAGTGCTAGGCCCACTAGCGGGAGGGGTTCAGATACGCAGTATTTT	CSARPTSGRGSDTQYF
TRBV20-1	NA	TRBJ2-7	NA	TGCAGTGCTAGTGAGCAGTACTTC	CSASEQYF
TRBV5-1	TRBD1	TRBJ2-7	NA	TGCGCCAGCAGCTCATTGGGCGGGACAGGCTACGAGCAGTACTTC	CASSSLGGTGYEQYF
TRBV9	TRBD1	TRBJ2-7	NA	TGTGCCAGCAGCGTAAAACAGGGGGATCCCTGTTACGAGCAGTACTTC	CASSVKQGDPCYEQYF
TRBV20-1	TRBD1	TRBJ1-2	few	TGCAGTGCTAGAGGGGTCAGGGGGCGAGGCTACACCTTC	CSARGVRGRGYTF
TRBV7-9	TRBD2	TRBJ2-3	few	TGTGCCAGCAGCTCGGGGCCCCTAGCGGGGGTCACAGATACGCAGTATTTT	CASSSGPLAGVTDTQYF
TRBV28	TRBD1	TRBJ2-5	NA	TGTGCCAGCAGGTCCGGGACAGCAGAGACCCAGTACTTC	CASRSGTAETQYF
TRBV20-1	TRBD2	TRBJ2-1	NA	TGCAGTGCTAGATCTGGGACTAGCCATGAGCAGTTCTTC	CSARSGTSHEQFF
TRBV29-1	NA	TRBJ2-5	NA	TGCAGCGTCAAAACTCCAGGGTTCCAAGAGACCCAGTACTTC	CSVKTPGFQETQYF
TRBV20-1	NA	TRBJ1-5	few	TGCAGTGCTAGATATCCCGCCGCGGGGACACGCAATCAGCCCCAGCATTTT	CSARYPAAGTRNQPQHF
TRBV28	NA	TRBJ1-6	NA	TGTGCCGCAGGGGAATATAATTCACCCCTCCACTTT	CAAGEYNSPLHF
TRBV12-3/TRBV12-4	NA	TRBJ1-1	NA	TGTGCCAGCAGTTTATCGGGTTCTACTGAAGCTTTCTTT	CASSLSGSTEAFF
TRBV4-1	TRBD1	TRBJ1-5	NA	TGCGCCAGCAGCCATGCGGGACAGGGTATAGGTCAGCCCCAGCATTTT	CASSHAGQGIGQPQHF
TRBV7-9	NA	TRBJ1-4	NA	TGTGCCAGCAGCTTAGGAGGATGGGGGGTCAGTGAAAAACTGTTTTTT	CASSLGGWGVSEKLFF
TRBV6-6	NA	TRBJ2-4	NA	TGTGCCAGCAGTTACGCGGGTTGGGGGCTCAGGGGAGACATTCAGTACTTC	CASSYAGWGLRGDIQYF
TRBV4-3	NA	TRBJ2-1	NA	TGCGCCAGCAGCCATGGGAGATTCCCCTACAATGAGCAGTTCTTC	CASSHGRFPYNEQFF
TRBV28	TRBD1	TRBJ1-5	NA	TGTGCCAGTCGACAGGGTGGGAGCAATCAGCCCCAGCATTTT	CASRQGGSNQPQHF
TRBV7-9	NA	TRBJ2-3	NA	TGTGCCAGCAGCTTAGGCCGGGGTTCGGATACGCAGTATTTT	CASSLGRGSDTQYF
TRBV4-2	NA	TRBJ2-3	once	TGTGCCAGCAGCCAGGGCCGTGTCAGCACAGATACGCAGTATTTT	CASSQGRVSTDTQYF
TRBV6-4	TRBD1	TRBJ2-1	few	TGTGCCAGCAGCGGGACAGGTAGCGAGAATGAGCAGTTCTTC	CASSGTGSENEQFF
TRBV6-5	TRBD1	TRBJ1-2	few	TGTGCCAGCAGCCGAGACTCGGACAGGGGTATCTATGGCTACACCTTC	CASSRDSDRGIYGYTF
TRBV4-3	NA	TRBJ1-2	NA	TGCGCCAGCAGCCAAGGAACGGCCGGCTATGGCTACACCTTC	CASSQGTAGYGYTF
TRBV7-3	TRBD2	TRBJ2-7	few	TGTGCCAGCAGTCCCGGGGGGAGATGGGGCGAGCAGTACTTC	CASSPGGRWGEQYF
TRBV9	TRBD1	TRBJ1-4	NA	TGTGCCAGCAGCGGGGGACAGCATAATGAAAAACTGTTTTTT	CASSGGQHNEKLFF
TRBV7-2	TRBD2	TRBJ2-5	NA	TGTGCCAGCAGCTTAGGCCCAGGCAGTAGCGGGAGGAAGACCCAGTACTTC	CASSLGPGSSGRKTQYF
TRBV28	TRBD2	TRBJ2-1	large	TGTGCCAGCAGTCCCCGACTAGCGGGAGAATACTACAATGAGCAGTTCTTC	CASSPRLAGEYYNEQFF
TRBV10-3	NA	TRBJ2-7	NA	TGTGCCATCAGTGAGTCGCACAACTCCTACGAGCAGTACTTC	CAISESHNSYEQYF
TRBV12-5	TRBD1	TRBJ1-1	few	TGTGCTAGTGGATCCACAGGGGGCTGGGACACTGAAGCTTTCTTT	CASGSTGGWDTEAFF
TRBV10-3	TRBD1	TRBJ2-3	few	TGTGCCATCAGCGCCGGGACAGGGGCAGATACGCAGTATTTT	CAISAGTGADTQYF
TRBV5-1	TRBD1	TRBJ1-5	NA	TGCGCCAGCAGCTTGGAGACAGGGGTTCATCAGCCCCAGCATTTT	CASSLETGVHQPQHF
TRBV7-8	TRBD2	TRBJ2-1	few	TGTGCCAGCAGCCCCGGTTCGACTAGCTATTTCCCCAGCTCCTACAATGAGCAGTTCTTC	CASSPGSTSYFPSSYNEQFF
TRBV28	NA	TRBJ1-1	NA	TGTGCCAGCAGTGCCCGGACCCTGAACACTGAAGCTTTCTTT	CASSARTLNTEAFF
TRBV28	NA	TRBJ2-3	NA	TGTGCCAGCGGGGCGCCACACACAGATACGCAGTATTTT	CASGAPHTDTQYF
TRBV30	NA	TRBJ1-2	NA	TGTGCCTGGAGTGTACAACGATTTTATGGCTACACCTTC	CAWSVQRFYGYTF
TRBV5-1	NA	TRBJ2-7	NA	TGCACCAGCAGCGCCTCCTACGAGCAGTACTTC	CTSSASYEQYF
TRBV20-1	TRBD1	TRBJ2-1	NA	TGCAGTGCTACCGGACAGGGGGCCTACAATGAGCAGTTCTTC	CSATGQGAYNEQFF
TRBV20-1	NA	TRBJ2-1	few	TGCAGTGCTCAAAGGGATCCCTCCTACAATGAGCAGTTCTTC	CSAQRDPSYNEQFF
TRBV20-1	TRBD2	TRBJ2-1	NA	TGCAGTGCCGATCTAGCGGGGGGGGAATTCGTGAGCAATGAGCAGTTCTTC	CSADLAGGEFVSNEQFF
TRBV4-1	NA	TRBJ2-1	few	TGCGCCAGCAGCCAACTAAATTGGCTCTACAATGAGCAGTTCTTC	CASSQLNWLYNEQFF
TRBV12-3/TRBV12-4	NA	TRBJ1-2	NA	TGTGCCAGCGGGACGGTGGGCTACACCTTC	CASGTVGYTF